The sequence of this TCR beta chain was determined in a study of T-cell reconstitution after alpha-beta-depleted transplantation in children. Trimming took off 3 bases at V and 8 bases at J, with 13 bases between the two ends. This CDR3 comprises 12 residues. CDR1 DFQATT and CDR2 SNEGSKA come from the germline V gene (reference sequence). The library targeted TCRbeta and was prepared with unique molecular identifiers. TCRdb fed the PCR reads into MiXCR, producing one record per CDR3 protein. The table includes approximately 200,000 distinct CDR3 sequences, about 15% detected once. The V gene is TRBV20-1, the J gene TRBJ1-2; no reliable D call. Sequences were derived from PBMCs from the stem cell graft donor, sampled from the stem cell graft. This TCR derives from a human donor who donated a stem cell graft to a child with acute lymphoblastic leukemia. The CDR3 is CSASRELRGYTF. The CDR3 DNA is TGCAGTGCTAGCCGGGAGCTACGGGGCTACACCTTC.